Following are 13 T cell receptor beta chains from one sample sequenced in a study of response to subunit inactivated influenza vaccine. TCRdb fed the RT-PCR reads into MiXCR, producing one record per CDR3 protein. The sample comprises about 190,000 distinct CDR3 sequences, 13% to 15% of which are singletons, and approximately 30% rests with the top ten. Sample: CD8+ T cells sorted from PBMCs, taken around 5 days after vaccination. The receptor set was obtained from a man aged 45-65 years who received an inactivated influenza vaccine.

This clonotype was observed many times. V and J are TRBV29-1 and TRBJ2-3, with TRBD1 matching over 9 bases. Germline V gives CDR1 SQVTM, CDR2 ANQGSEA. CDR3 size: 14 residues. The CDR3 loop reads CRRAGDRDTDTQYF. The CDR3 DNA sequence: TGCAGAAGAGCAGGGGACAGGGACACAGATACGCAGTATTTT.

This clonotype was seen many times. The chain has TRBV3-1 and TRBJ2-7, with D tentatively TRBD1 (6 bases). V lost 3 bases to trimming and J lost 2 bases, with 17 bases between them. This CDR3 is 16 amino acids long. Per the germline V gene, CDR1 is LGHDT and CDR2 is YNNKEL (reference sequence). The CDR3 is CASSHEGETRTYEQYF. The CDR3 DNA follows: TGTGCCAGCAGCCATGAGGGGGAAACTAGGACCTACGAGCAGTACTTC.

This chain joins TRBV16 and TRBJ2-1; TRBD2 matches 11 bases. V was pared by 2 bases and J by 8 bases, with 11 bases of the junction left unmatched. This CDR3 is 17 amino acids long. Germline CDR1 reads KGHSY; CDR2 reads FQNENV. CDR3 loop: CASSQSHSGRAAYEQFF. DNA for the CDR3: TGTGCCAGCAGCCAAAGCCATAGCGGGAGGGCCGCCTATGAGCAGTTCTTC.

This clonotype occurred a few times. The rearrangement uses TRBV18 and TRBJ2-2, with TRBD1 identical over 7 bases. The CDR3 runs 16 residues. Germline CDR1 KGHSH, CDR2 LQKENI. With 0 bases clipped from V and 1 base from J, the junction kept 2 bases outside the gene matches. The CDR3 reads CASSPPGTENTGELFF. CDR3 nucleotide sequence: TGTGCCAGCTCACCACCCGGGACAGAGAACACCGGGGAGCTGTTTTTT.

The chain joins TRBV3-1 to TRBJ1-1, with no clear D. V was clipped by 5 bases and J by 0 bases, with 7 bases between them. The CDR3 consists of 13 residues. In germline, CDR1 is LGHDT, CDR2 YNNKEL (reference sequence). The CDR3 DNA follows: TGTGCCAGCAGCGGGAGTCTGAACACTGAAGCTTTCTTT. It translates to CASSGSLNTEAFF.

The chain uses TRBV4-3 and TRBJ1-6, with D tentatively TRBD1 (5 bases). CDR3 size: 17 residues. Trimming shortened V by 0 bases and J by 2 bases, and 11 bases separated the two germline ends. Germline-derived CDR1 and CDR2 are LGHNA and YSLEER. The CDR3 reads CASSQDGRGPYNSPLHF. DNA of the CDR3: TGCGCCAGCAGCCAAGACGGACGGGGCCCCTATAATTCACCCCTCCACTTT.

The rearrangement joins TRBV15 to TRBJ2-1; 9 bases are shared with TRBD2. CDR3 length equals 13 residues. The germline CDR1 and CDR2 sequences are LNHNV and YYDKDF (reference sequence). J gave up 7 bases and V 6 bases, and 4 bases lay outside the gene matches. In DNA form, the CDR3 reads TGTGCCACCAGGCTAGCGGGAAGAAATGAGCAGTTCTTC. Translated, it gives CATRLAGRNEQFF. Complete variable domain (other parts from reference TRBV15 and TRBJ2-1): DAMVIQNPRYQVTQFGKPVTLSCSQTLNHNVMYWYQQKSSQAPKLLFHYYDKDFNNEADTPDNFQSRRPNTSFCFLDIRSPGLGDTAMYLCATRLAGRNEQFFGPGTRLTVL.

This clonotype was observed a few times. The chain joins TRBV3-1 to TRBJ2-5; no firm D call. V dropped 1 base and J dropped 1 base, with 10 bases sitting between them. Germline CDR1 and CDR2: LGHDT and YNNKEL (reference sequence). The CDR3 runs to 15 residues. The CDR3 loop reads CASSQGTILQETQYF. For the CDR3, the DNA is TGTGCCAGCAGCCAAGGAACTATCCTCCAAGAGACCCAGTACTTC.

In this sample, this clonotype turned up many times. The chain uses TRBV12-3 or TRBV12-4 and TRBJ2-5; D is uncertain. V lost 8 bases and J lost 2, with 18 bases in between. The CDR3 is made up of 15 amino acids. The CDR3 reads CASGVSETPQETQYF. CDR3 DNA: TGTGCCAGCGGAGTATCCGAGACGCCGCAAGAGACCCAGTACTTC.

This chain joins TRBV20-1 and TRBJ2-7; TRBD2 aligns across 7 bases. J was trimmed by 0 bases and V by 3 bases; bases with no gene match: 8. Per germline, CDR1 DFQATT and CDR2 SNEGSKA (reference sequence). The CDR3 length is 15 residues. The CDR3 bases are TGCAGTGCTAGCTTCGGGACTATGAACTCCTACGAGCAGTACTTC. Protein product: CSASFGTMNSYEQYF.

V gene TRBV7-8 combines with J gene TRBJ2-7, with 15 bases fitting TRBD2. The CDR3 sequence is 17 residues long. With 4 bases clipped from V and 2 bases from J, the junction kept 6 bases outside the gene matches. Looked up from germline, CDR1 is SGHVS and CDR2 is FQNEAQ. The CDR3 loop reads CASSSGLAGGPAYEQYF. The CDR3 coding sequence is TGTGCCAGCAGCTCGGGACTAGCGGGAGGCCCCGCCTACGAGCAGTACTTC.

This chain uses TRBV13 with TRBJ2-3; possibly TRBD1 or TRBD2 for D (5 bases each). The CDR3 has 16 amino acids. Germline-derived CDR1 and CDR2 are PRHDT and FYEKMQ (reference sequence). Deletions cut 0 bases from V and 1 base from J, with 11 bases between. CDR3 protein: CASSLGLWGRTDTQYF. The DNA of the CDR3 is TGTGCCAGCAGCTTAGGCCTCTGGGGACGCACAGATACGCAGTATTTT.

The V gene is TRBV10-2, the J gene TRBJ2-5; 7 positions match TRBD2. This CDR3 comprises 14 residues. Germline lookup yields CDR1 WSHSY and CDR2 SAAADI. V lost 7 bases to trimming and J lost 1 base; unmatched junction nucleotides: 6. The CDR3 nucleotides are TGCGCCAGCAAGCGGGGCACGACCCAAGAGACCCAGTACTTC. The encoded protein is CASKRGTTQETQYF.